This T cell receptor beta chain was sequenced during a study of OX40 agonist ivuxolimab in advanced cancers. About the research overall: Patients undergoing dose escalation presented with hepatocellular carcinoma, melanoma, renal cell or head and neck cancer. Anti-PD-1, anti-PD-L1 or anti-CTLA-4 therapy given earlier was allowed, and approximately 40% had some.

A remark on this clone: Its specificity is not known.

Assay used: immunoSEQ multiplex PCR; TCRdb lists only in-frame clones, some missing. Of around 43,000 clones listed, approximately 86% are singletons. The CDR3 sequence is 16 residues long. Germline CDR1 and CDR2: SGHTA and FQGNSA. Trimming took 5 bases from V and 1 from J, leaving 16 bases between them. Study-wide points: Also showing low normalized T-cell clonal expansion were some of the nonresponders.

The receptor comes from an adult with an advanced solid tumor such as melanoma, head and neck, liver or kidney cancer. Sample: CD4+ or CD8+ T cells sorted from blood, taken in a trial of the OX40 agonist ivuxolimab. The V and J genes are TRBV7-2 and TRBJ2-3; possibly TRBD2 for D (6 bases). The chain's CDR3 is CASSKRRRGGTDTQYF. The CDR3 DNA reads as TGTGCCAGCAGCAAACGAAGACGCGGGGGCACAGATACGCAGTATTTT.